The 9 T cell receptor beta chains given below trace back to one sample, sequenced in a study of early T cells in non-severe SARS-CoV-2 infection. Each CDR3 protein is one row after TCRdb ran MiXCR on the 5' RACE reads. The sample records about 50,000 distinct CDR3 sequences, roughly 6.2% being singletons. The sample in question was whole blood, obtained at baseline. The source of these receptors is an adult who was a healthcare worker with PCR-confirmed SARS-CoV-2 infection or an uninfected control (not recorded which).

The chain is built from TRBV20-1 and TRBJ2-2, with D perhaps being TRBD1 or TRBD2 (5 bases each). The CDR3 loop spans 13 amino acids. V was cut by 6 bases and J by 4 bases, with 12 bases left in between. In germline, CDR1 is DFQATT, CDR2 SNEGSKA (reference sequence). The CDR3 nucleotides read TGCAGTGCCATCAAGGGGAGCACCGGGGAGCTGTTTTTT. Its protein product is CSAIKGSTGELFF.

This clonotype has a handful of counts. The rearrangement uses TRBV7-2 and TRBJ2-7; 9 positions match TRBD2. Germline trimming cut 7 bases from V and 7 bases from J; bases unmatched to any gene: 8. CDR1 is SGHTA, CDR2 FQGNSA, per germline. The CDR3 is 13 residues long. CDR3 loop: CASNNRGRGEQYF. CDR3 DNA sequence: TGTGCCAGCAATAATCGCGGGAGGGGTGAGCAGTACTTC.

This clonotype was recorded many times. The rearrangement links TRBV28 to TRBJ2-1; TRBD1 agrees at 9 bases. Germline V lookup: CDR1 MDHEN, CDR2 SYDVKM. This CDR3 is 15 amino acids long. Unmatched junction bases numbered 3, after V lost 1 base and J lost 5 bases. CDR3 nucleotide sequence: TGTGCCAGCAGTTTATTTGGACAGGGGAACAATGAGCAGTTCTTC. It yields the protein CASSLFGQGNNEQFF.

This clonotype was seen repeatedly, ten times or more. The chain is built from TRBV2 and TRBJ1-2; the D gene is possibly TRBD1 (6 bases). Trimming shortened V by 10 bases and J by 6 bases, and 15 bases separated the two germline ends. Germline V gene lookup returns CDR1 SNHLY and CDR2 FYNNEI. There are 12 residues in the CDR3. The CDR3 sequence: CAIPQQGHGYTF. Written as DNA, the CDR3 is TGTGCCATTCCACAACAGGGCCATGGCTACACCTTC.

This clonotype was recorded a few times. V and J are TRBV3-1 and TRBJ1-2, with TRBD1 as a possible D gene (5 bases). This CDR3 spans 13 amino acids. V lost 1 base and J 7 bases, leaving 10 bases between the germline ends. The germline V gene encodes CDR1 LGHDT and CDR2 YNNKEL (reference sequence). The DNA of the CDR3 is TGTGCCAGCAGCCAAGGACAGTTAGGTGGCTACACCTTC. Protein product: CASSQGQLGGYTF.

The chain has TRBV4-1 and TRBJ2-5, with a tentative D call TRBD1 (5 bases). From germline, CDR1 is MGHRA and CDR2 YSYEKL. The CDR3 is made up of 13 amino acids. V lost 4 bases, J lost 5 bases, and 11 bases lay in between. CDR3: CASSLLSGETQYF. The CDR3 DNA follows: TGCGCCAGCAGCCTCCTTTCAGGGGAGACCCAGTACTTC.

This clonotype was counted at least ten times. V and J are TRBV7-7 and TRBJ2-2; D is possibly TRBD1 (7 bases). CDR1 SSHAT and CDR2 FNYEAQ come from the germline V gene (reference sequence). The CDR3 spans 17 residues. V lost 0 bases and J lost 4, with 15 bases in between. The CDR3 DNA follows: TGTGCCAGCAGCTTAGCGTTGGAGGGGGCGCCCACCGGGGAGCTGTTTTTT. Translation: CASSLALEGAPTGELFF.

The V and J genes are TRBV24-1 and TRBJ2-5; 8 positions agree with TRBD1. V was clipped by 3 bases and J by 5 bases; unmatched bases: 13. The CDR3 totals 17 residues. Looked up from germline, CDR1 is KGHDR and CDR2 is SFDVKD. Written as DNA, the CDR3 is TGTGCCACCAGTGATCCCGCGGCAGGGGGCTTCACCGAGACCCAGTACTTC. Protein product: CATSDPAAGGFTETQYF.

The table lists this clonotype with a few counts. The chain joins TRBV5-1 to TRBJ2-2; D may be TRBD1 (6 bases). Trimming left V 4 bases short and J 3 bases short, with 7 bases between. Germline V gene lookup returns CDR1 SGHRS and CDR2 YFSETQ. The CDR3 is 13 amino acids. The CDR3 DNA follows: TGCGCCAGCAGCGGACAGTACACCGGGGAGCTGTTTTTT. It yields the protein CASSGQYTGELFF.